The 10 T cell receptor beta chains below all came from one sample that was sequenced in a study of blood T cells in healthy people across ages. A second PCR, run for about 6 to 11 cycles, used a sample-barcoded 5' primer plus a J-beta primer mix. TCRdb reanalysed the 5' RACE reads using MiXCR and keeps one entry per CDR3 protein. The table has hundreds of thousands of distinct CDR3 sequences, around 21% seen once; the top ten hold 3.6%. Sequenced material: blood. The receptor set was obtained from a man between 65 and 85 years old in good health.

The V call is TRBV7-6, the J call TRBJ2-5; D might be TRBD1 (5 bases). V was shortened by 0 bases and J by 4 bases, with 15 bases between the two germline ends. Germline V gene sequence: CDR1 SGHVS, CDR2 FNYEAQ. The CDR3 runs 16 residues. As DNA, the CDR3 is TGTGCCAGCAGCTTAGCCCCAGGGTTGAATCGAGAGACCCAGTACTTC. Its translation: CASSLAPGLNRETQYF.

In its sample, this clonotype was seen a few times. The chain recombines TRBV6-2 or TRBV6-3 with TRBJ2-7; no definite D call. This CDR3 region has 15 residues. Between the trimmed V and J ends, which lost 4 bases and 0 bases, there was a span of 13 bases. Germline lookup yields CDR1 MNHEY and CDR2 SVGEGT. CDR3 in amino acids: CASSSGSLSSYEQYF. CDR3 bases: TGTGCCAGCAGTTCCGGCTCCCTTTCCTCCTACGAGCAGTACTTC.

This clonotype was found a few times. CDR3 in DNA: TGTGCCAGCAGCATGACAGCACTTATCTCCTACAATGAGCAGTTCTTC. Protein: CASSMTALISYNEQFF. The V call is TRBV7-2, the J call TRBJ2-1, with D tentatively TRBD1 (5 bases). The CDR3 length is 16 residues. The germline V gene encodes CDR1 SGHTA and CDR2 FQGNSA. V lost 5 bases, J lost 0 bases, and 14 bases lay in between.

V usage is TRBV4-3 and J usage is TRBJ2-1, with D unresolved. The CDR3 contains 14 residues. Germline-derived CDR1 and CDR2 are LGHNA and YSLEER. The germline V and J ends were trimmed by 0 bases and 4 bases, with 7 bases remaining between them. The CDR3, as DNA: TGCGCCAGCAGCCAAGATCTGCGATACAATGAGCAGTTCTTC. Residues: CASSQDLRYNEQFF.

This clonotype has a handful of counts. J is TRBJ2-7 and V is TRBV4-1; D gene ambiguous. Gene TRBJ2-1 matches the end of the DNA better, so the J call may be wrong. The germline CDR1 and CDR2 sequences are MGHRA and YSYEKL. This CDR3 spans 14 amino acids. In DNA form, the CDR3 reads TGCGCCAGCAGCCAAGCTATCGGCGAAACTGAGCAGTTCTTC. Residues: CASSQAIGETEQFF.

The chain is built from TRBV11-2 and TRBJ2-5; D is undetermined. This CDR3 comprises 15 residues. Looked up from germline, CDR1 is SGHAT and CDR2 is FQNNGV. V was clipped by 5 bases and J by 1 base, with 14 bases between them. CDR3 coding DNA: TGTGCCAGCAGCATCCCCTTTGGGGTCCAAGAGACCCAGTACTTC. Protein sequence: CASSIPFGVQETQYF.

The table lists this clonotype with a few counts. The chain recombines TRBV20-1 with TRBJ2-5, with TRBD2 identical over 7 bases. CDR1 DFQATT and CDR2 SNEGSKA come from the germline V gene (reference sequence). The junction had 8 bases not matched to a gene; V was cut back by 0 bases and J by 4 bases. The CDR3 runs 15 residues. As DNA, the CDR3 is TGCAGTGCTAGAGATGGAGGGAGGGGTGGAGAGACCCAGTACTTC. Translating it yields CSARDGGRGGETQYF.

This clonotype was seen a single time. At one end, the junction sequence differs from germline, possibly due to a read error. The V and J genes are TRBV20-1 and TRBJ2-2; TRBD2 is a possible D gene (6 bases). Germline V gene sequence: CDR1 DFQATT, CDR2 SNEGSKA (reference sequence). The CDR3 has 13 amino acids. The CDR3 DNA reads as TGCAGTGCTAGACGGACTCAGGGCGGGGAGCTGTCTTTT. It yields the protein CSARRTQGGELSF.

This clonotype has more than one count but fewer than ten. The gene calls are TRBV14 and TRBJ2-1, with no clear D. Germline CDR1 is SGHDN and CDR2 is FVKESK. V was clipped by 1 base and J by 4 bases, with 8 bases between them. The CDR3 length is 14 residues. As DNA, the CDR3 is TGTGCCAGCAGCCAAGCTGAGGTATACAATGAGCAGTTCTTC. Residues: CASSQAEVYNEQFF.

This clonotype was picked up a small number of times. The CDR3 sequence: CSADRGLYTEAFF. The CDR3 DNA reads TGCAGTGCTGACAGGGGGCTTTACACTGAAGCTTTCTTT. The V and J genes are TRBV20-1 and TRBJ1-1; 10 bases map to TRBD1. The V and J ends lost 5 bases and 3 bases, in that order; junction bases with no gene match: 3. The CDR3 runs 13 residues. Per the germline V gene, CDR1 is DFQATT and CDR2 is SNEGSKA (reference sequence).